These 31 T cell receptor beta chains share one sample of origin, sequenced in a study of CD8 T cells in Susac syndrome. RNA in amounts of roughly 0.5 to 1 ug was reverse transcribed with random hexamers. MiXCR, applied by TCRdb to the immunoSEQ multiplex PCR reads, yields one record per CDR3 protein. The repertoire holds about 50,000 distinct CDR3 sequences, with 93% as singletons. The sequenced sample was CD8+ T cells from PBMCs. These receptor sequences come from a human donor with multiple sclerosis.

This rearrangement joins TRBV7-9 to TRBJ1-1; D is possibly TRBD1 (5 bases). The CDR3 covers 12 residues. Trimming left V 8 bases short and J 6 bases short, with 13 bases between. CDR1 and CDR2 (germline): SEHNR, FQNEAQ (reference sequence). For the CDR3, the DNA is TGTGCCAGCCGGGGGGGGAGGCCTGAAGCTTTCTTT. Amino acids: CASRGGRPEAFF.

This rearrangement joins TRBV7-3 to TRBJ1-5; D is undetermined. V was clipped by 0 bases and J by 1 base, with 7 bases between them. CDR1 and CDR2 from the germline V gene are SGHTA and FQGTGA. The CDR3 consists of 15 residues. In DNA form, the CDR3 reads TGTGCCAGCAGCTTAACGGGGTCGAGCAATCAGCCCCAGCATTTT. Translated: CASSLTGSSNQPQHF.

This chain uses TRBV6-2 or TRBV6-3 with TRBJ1-1; D may be TRBD1 (6 bases). Trimming removed 7 bases from V and 2 bases from J, with 17 bases in between. Germline CDR1 and CDR2: MNHEY and SVGEGT. This CDR3 has 15 amino acids. The CDR3 sequence: CASNTHYRANTEAFF. For the CDR3, the DNA is TGTGCCAGCAACACCCATTACAGGGCCAACACTGAAGCTTTCTTT.

This clonotype was counted once. The CDR3 nucleotides read TGCAGTGCCAAGCGAGGGCAGGGACCCTACAATGAGCAGTTCTTC. Its translation is CSAKRGQGPYNEQFF. The chain has TRBV20-1 and TRBJ2-1; D is perhaps TRBD1 or TRBD2 (5 bases each). CDR3 length: 15 residues. V was shortened by 6 bases and J by 2 bases, with 17 bases between the two germline ends. Germline V lookup: CDR1 DFQATT, CDR2 SNEGSKA (reference sequence).

The V call is TRBV6-2 or TRBV6-3, the J call TRBJ2-7; D uncertain. CDR1 MNHEY and CDR2 SVGEGT come from the germline V gene. V lost 5 bases to trimming and J lost 0 bases, with 8 bases between them. This CDR3 region has 13 residues. The CDR3 region is CASSPLTSYEQYF. DNA for the CDR3: TGTGCCAGCAGTCCTCTGACCTCCTACGAGCAGTACTTC.

This clonotype was counted once. The CDR3 reads CASASGTAGGEQYF. CDR3 bases: TGTGCCAGCGCATCCGGGACTGCCGGGGGCGAGCAGTACTTC. The V call is TRBV27, the J call TRBJ2-7; D possibly corresponds to TRBD2 (6 bases). Trimming removed 8 bases at V and 6 bases at J, with 20 bases between. Germline V gives CDR1 MNHEY, CDR2 SMNVEV (reference sequence). The CDR3 contains 14 residues.

The V and J genes are TRBV6-4 and TRBJ2-2; D uncertain. The V gene's germline CDR1 is MRHNA and CDR2 SNTAGT. The V and J ends lost 3 bases and 4 bases respectively, with 6 bases between them. This CDR3 spans 13 amino acids. The CDR3 loop is CASSERTTGELFF. CDR3 nucleotides: TGTGCCAGCAGTGAGCGCACCACCGGGGAGCTGTTTTTT.

This chain uses TRBV28 with TRBJ1-6; D call uncertain. CDR3 length: 16 amino acids. Per germline, CDR1 MDHEN and CDR2 SYDVKM. Trimming took 8 bases from V and 7 from J, leaving 21 bases between them. This chain's CDR3 is CASCYPPVEPNSPLHF. The CDR3 DNA reads as TGTGCCAGCTGTTACCCCCCTGTGGAACCAAATTCACCCCTCCACTTT.

The rearrangement links TRBV4-2 to TRBJ1-3; no clear D gene. The CDR3 consists of 11 residues. CDR1 LGHNA and CDR2 YNFKEQ come from the germline V gene. Trimming pared 7 bases from V and 9 bases from J, leaving 10 bases between. The CDR3 reads CASIQGSTIYF. Written as DNA, the CDR3 is TGTGCCAGCATTCAAGGATCCACCATATATTTT.

The genes are TRBV28 and TRBJ1-1; D is ambiguous. In germline, CDR1 is MDHEN, CDR2 SYDVKM. The V and J ends lost 7 bases and 4 bases respectively, with 19 bases between them. CDR3 length: 15 amino acids. CDR3 sequence (DNA): TGTGCCAGCATCCCGGGGAGGGTAAGAGGCACTGAAGCTTTCTTT. Translating gives CASIPGRVRGTEAFF.

This sequence joins TRBV11-2 and TRBJ2-7; a possible D gene is TRBD2 (5 bases). In germline, CDR1 is SGHAT, CDR2 FQNNGV. This CDR3 is built from 11 residues. Trimming stripped 8 bases from V and 5 bases from J, with 10 bases between. The CDR3 DNA sequence: TGTGCCAGCGAAGAGGGTAACGAGCAGTACTTC. Protein product: CASEEGNEQYF.

J is TRBJ1-4 and V is TRBV29-1; the match to TRBD1 covers 7 bases. This CDR3 region has 14 residues. After removal of 7 bases from V and 8 bases from J, the junction contained 13 bases not matched to a gene. Germline assignment: CDR1 SQVTM and CDR2 ANQGSEA. DNA for the CDR3: TGCAGCGCCGGCTGGGACAGAGTAGGAGAAAAACTGTTTTTT. Its protein product is CSAGWDRVGEKLFF.

The V gene is TRBV12-3 or TRBV12-4, the J gene TRBJ2-3; no clear D. V lost 5 bases to trimming and J lost 6 bases, with 12 bases between them. The CDR3 runs to 13 residues. The CDR3 DNA reads as TGTGCCAGCAGTCCCTCTTTAGGGGATACGCAGTATTTT. Translating gives CASSPSLGDTQYF.

The gene calls are TRBV13 and TRBJ2-1, with TRBD2 identical over 9 bases. V shed 8 bases, J shed 4 bases, and the junction held 9 bases outside the gene matches. The germline CDR1 and CDR2 sequences are PRHDT and FYEKMQ (reference sequence). The CDR3 consists of 15 residues. The CDR3: CASSAGGGAYNEQFF. CDR3 sequence (DNA): TGTGCCAGCTCTGCGGGCGGGGGGGCGTACAATGAGCAGTTCTTC.

This chain connects TRBV9 to TRBJ1-1; perhaps TRBD1 as D (6 bases). There are 15 residues in the CDR3. Trimming left V 0 bases short and J 1 base short, with 10 bases between. Germline V gene data show CDR1 as SGDLS and CDR2 as YYNGEE. CDR3 coding DNA: TGTGCCAGCAGCGTAGCGGACAGACCGAACACTGAAGCTTTCTTT. Its protein product is CASSVADRPNTEAFF.

This chain connects TRBV9 to TRBJ2-7; D is uncertain. Germline lookup yields CDR1 SGDLS and CDR2 YYNGEE. Between the trimmed V and J ends, which lost 2 bases and 1 base, there was a span of 13 bases. The CDR3 is 15 residues long. CDR3 nucleotides: TGTGCCAGCAGCGTTCAGTCCGGGCCGTCCTACGAGCAGTACTTC. This gives the protein CASSVQSGPSYEQYF.

CDR3 protein: CATSSGTGRGEKLFF. The CDR3 DNA reads as TGTGCCACCAGCAGTGGGACAGGGAGAGGAGAAAAACTGTTTTTT. The chain combines TRBV15 with TRBJ1-4, with 9 bases fitting TRBD1. The length of the CDR3 is 15 residues. The trim removed 3 bases at V and 8 bases at J, leaving 7 bases unmatched. Germline CDR1 and CDR2: LNHNV and YYDKDF (reference sequence).

The V call is TRBV10-2, the J call TRBJ1-6; TRBD1 might be the D (5 bases). This CDR3 is 14 amino acids long. CDR1 is WSHSY, CDR2 SAAADI, per germline. V lost 2 bases to trimming and J lost 7 bases, with 9 bases between them. The CDR3 loop reads CASSEAGPNSPLHF. The CDR3 DNA reads TGCGCCAGCAGTGAGGCAGGGCCCAATTCACCCCTCCACTTT.

The chain carries TRBV20-1 and TRBJ2-1; D uncertain. From germline, CDR1 is DFQATT and CDR2 SNEGSKA (reference sequence). Trimming pared 6 bases from V and 4 bases from J, leaving 16 bases between. The CDR3 has 14 amino acids. The CDR3 DNA sequence: TGCAGTGCGCAGACTGAAGCCGATTACAATGAGCAGTTCTTC. It translates to CSAQTEADYNEQFF.

The chain has TRBV20-1 and TRBJ2-2; D remains unclear. Deletions cut 0 bases from V and 3 bases from J, with 5 bases between. This CDR3 contains 13 residues. Germline values: CDR1 DFQATT, CDR2 SNEGSKA (reference sequence). The CDR3 region is CSAREQYTGELFF. In DNA form, the CDR3 reads TGCAGTGCTAGAGAGCAATACACCGGGGAGCTGTTTTTT.

V is TRBV6-6 and J is TRBJ2-7; D is tentatively TRBD1 or TRBD2 (5 bases each). This CDR3 is 13 amino acids long. V was trimmed by 7 bases and J by 2 bases, leaving 12 bases between them. In germline, CDR1 is MNHNY, CDR2 SVGAGI (reference sequence). CDR3 DNA: TGTGCCAGCACGGGGCGGGCCCCCTACGAGCAGTACTTC. As protein: CASTGRAPYEQYF.

J is TRBJ2-1 and V is TRBV7-9, with 7 bases fitting TRBD1. Germline-derived CDR1 and CDR2 are SEHNR and FQNEAQ (reference sequence). This CDR3 comprises 16 residues. V lost 5 bases and J lost 0; bases outside the gene matches: 7. CDR3 amino acids: CASSATGASSYNEQFF. DNA for the CDR3: TGTGCCAGCAGCGCCACAGGGGCCTCCTCCTACAATGAGCAGTTCTTC. Full variable domain (rest looked up from reference TRBV7-9 and TRBJ2-1): DTGVSQNPRHKITKRGQNVTFRCDPISEHNRLYWYRQTLGQGPEFLTYFQNEAQLEKSRLLSDRFSAERPKGSFSTLEIQRTEQGDSAMYLCASSATGASSYNEQFFGPGTRLTVL.

This chain joins TRBV7-9 and TRBJ2-2; the D gene could be TRBD1 or TRBD2 (5 bases each). The CDR3 consists of 14 residues. In germline, CDR1 is SEHNR, CDR2 FQNEAQ (reference sequence). Trimming cost V 1 base and J 6 bases, with 9 bases left between them. CDR3 in amino acids: CASSLVTAAGELFF. CDR3 bases: TGTGCCAGCAGCTTAGTGACAGCGGCCGGGGAGCTGTTTTTT. The variable domain in full, with the rest retrieved from reference TRBV7-9 and TRBJ2-2, is DTGVSQNPRHKITKRGQNVTFRCDPISEHNRLYWYRQTLGQGPEFLTYFQNEAQLEKSRLLSDRFSAERPKGSFSTLEIQRTEQGDSAMYLCASSLVTAAGELFFGEGSRLTVL.

V gene TRBV4-1 combines with J gene TRBJ2-1, with TRBD1 identical over 7 bases. This CDR3 contains 18 residues. The germline V gene encodes CDR1 MGHRA and CDR2 YSYEKL. The ends lost 1 base at V and 4 bases at J; junction bases unmatched: 13. The CDR3 region is CASSQAYGDSYSYNEQFF. The DNA for the CDR3 is TGCGCCAGCAGCCAAGCCTACGGGGACAGTTATTCTTACAATGAGCAGTTCTTC.

The J gene is TRBJ2-7, the V gene TRBV12-3 or TRBV12-4; 7 bases line up with TRBD1. Losses at the gene ends were 8 bases for V and 2 bases for J; bases not matched to a gene: 9. CDR3 size: 14 residues. In nucleotides, the CDR3 is TGTGCCAGCGGCTACTCGGGACAGACCTACGAGCAGTACTTC. Its protein product is CASGYSGQTYEQYF.

This sequence joins TRBV19 and TRBJ1-1; D remains ambiguous. The CDR3 consists of 12 residues. Germline V gene lookup returns CDR1 LNHDA and CDR2 SQIVND (reference sequence). Deletions cut 5 bases from V and 5 bases from J, with 9 bases between. The CDR3: CASSLVGTEAFF. The DNA of the CDR3 is TGTGCCAGTAGTCTCGTAGGAACTGAAGCTTTCTTT.

This sequence joins TRBV29-1 and TRBJ2-7; 11 nucleotides align to TRBD1. Germline assignment: CDR1 SQVTM and CDR2 ANQGSEA. This CDR3 spans 13 amino acids. V was pared by 8 bases and J by 3 bases, with 6 bases of the junction left unmatched. The CDR3 here is CSIPGTGGYEQYF. The CDR3, as DNA: TGCAGCATCCCCGGGACAGGGGGCTACGAGCAGTACTTC.

The chain carries TRBV19 and TRBJ2-7; 9 bases line up with TRBD1. The junction had 4 bases not matched to a gene; V was cut back by 5 bases and J by 2 bases. Germline loops: CDR1 LNHDA, CDR2 SQIVND (reference sequence). This CDR3 spans 14 amino acids. CDR3 amino acids: CASSPDRGTYEQYF. CDR3 nucleotides: TGTGCCAGTAGTCCCGACAGGGGGACCTACGAGCAGTACTTC. Looking up the rest from reference TRBV19 and TRBJ2-7 gives the full variable domain: DGGITQSPKYLFRKEGQNVTLSCEQNLNHDAMYWYRQDPGQGLRLIYYSQIVNDFQKGDIAEGYSVSREKKESFPLTVTSAQKNPTAFYLCASSPDRGTYEQYFGPGTRLTVT.

Concerning this clonotype: The junction does not match germline at one end; this may be a read error. The genes are TRBV20-1 and TRBJ2-7; D is undetermined. The CDR3 has 10 residues. CDR1 and CDR2 from the germline V gene are DFQATT and SNEGSKA (reference sequence). The CDR3 region is CSAQLNGQYF. The CDR3 region has the DNA TGTAGTGCTCAGTTGAATGGGCAGTACTTC.

V gene TRBV5-1 combines with J gene TRBJ2-2; D is uncertain. This CDR3 spans 14 amino acids. The V and J ends lost 5 bases and 1 base respectively, with 9 bases between them. CDR1 and CDR2 (germline): SGHRS, YFSETQ. The CDR3 region is CASSGLQNTGELFF. In DNA form, the CDR3 reads TGCGCCAGCAGTGGCCTCCAGAACACCGGGGAGCTGTTTTTT. The full variable domain, completed using reference TRBV5-1 and TRBJ2-2, is KAGVTQTPRYLIKTRGQQVTLSCSPISGHRSVSWYQQTPGQGLQFLFEYFSETQRNKGNFPGRFSGRQFSNSRSEMNVSTLELGDSALYLCASSGLQNTGELFFGEGSRLTVL.

J is TRBJ1-2 and V is TRBV6-5, with a weak D call TRBD1 (6 bases). CDR3 length equals 12 residues. Trimming shortened V by 2 bases and J by 10 bases, and 11 bases separated the two germline ends. Per germline, CDR1 MNHEY and CDR2 SVGAGI. CDR3 DNA sequence: TGTGCCAGCAGTTACGGTGAGGGGGACTACACCTTC. Amino acids: CASSYGEGDYTF.